This is a list of T cell receptor beta chains from one sample in a study of T cells in localized non-small cell lung cancer. Clones were sequenced by immunoSEQ multiplex PCR, and TCRdb holds only the in-frame ones, with some missing. The sample has around 34,000 clones, 93% seen once. The specimen was peripheral blood, collected before any cancer treatment. These receptors were obtained from a female donor older than 55 with stage I lung adenocarcinoma. The CDR3 runs from the conserved cysteine through the conserved F or W. The order of the fields is V gene, D gene, J gene, CDR3 protein, CDR3 DNA. D genes are given only for firm matches.

TRBV19	-	TRBJ1-2	CANRTVGYTF	TGTGCCAATAGGACAGTTGGCTACACCTTC
TRBV30	-	TRBJ2-7	CAWSVGDHYEQYF	TGTGCCTGGAGTGTAGGGGACCACTACGAGCAGTACTTC
TRBV10-2	-	TRBJ1-4	CASSASRVANEKLFF	TGCGCCAGCAGTGCCTCGCGAGTAGCTAATGAAAAACTGTTTTTT
TRBV7-9	-	TRBJ2-5	CASSFGGVQETQYF	TGTGCCAGCAGCTTTGGCGGGGTCCAAGAGACCCAGTACTTC
TRBV7-3	TRBD2	TRBJ2-1	CASSLTASGNNEQFF	TGTGCCAGCAGCTTAACGGCTAGCGGGAACAATGAGCAGTTCTTC
TRBV5-6	-	TRBJ1-4	CASSSRRRVLGEKLFF	TGTGCCAGCAGCTCCCGTCGTCGAGTCTTAGGAGAAAAACTGTTTTTT
TRBV18	TRBD1	TRBJ1-1	CASSPSGTEINTEAFF	TGTGCCAGCTCACCGTCCGGGACAGAGATAAACACTGAAGCTTTCTTT
TRBV7-3	-	TRBJ2-3	CASSRRGLWDTQYF	TGTGCCAGCAGCCGGCGGGGGCTGTGGGATACGCAGTATTTT
TRBV7-2	TRBD1	TRBJ1-2	CASSLERTGVYGYTF	TGTGCCAGCAGCTTAGAGAGGACAGGGGTCTATGGCTACACCTTC
TRBV19	-	TRBJ1-2	CASSSQGQGPGGYGYTF	TGTGCCAGTAGCAGCCAGGGGCAGGGACCGGGGGGCTATGGCTACACCTTC
TRBV7-9	TRBD1	TRBJ2-5	CASSIWGTVQETQYF	TGTGCCAGCAGCATTTGGGGGACAGTCCAAGAGACCCAGTACTTC
TRBV19	-	TRBJ1-4	CASTPRRDGANEKLFF	TGTGCCAGTACCCCCCGCCGGGACGGCGCTAATGAAAAACTGTTTTTT
TRBV14	-	TRBJ2-7	CASSQRSEQYF	TGTGCCAGCAGCCAACGATCCGAGCAGTACTTC
TRBV10-1	TRBD1	TRBJ2-7	CASSPADRGTYEQYF	TGCGCCAGCAGCCCTGCGGACAGGGGGACCTACGAGCAGTACTTC
TRBV7-2	-	TRBJ2-5	CASSLAAQAQETQYF	TGTGCCAGCAGCTTAGCCGCCCAGGCCCAAGAGACCCAGTACTTC
TRBV2	-	TRBJ2-5	CASNLGQQETQYF	TGTGCCAGCAATCTCGGACAGCAAGAGACCCAGTACTTC